The clone carrying this T cell receptor beta chain was detected ten times or more. This sample is drawn from a study of T cells in Graves' hyperthyroidism and ophthalmopathy. About the study: Specimen type is peripheral blood, collected at initial diagnosis prior to any treatment.

Amplification targeted TCR beta CDR3 regions from RNA transcripts. First-round RT-PCR of the TCR CDR3 relied on the HTBI primer set. TCRdb itself ran the multiplex PCR reads through MiXCR, one entry per CDR3 protein. Among around 700,000 distinct CDR3 sequences listed, 15% to 20% were seen once. V was clipped by 7 bases and J by 8 bases, with 11 bases between them. The CDR3 is 11 residues long. Germline CDR1 SGHTA, CDR2 FQGNSA. Sequences were obtained from blood. The genes are TRBV7-2 and TRBJ1-2; D is undetermined. This clonotype originated in a woman aged 50 to 60 with Graves' hyperthyroidism that later progressed to Graves' ophthalmopathy. This CDR3 reads CASTKSEGYTF. In DNA, the CDR3 is TGTGCCAGCACCAAATCGGAAGGCTACACCTTC.